One and the same sample provided the 6 T cell receptor beta chains below, sequenced in a study of PD-1 blockade in classical Hodgkin lymphoma. Sequencing was performed with immunoSEQ multiplex PCR; in TCRdb, only in-frame clones are kept and a portion is missing. The sample holds about 40,000 clones, 69% seen once. Each patient experienced a relapse that followed autologous stem cell transplantation, and brentuximab vedotin exposure varied. Sequenced material: peripheral blood mononuclear cells (PBMCs), taken before the second cycle of nivolumab. These TCRs come from a human donor with classical Hodgkin lymphoma.

The chain couples TRBV10-3 to TRBJ2-5; 8 nucleotides match TRBD1. Germline V gene sequence: CDR1 ENHRY, CDR2 SYGVKD. This CDR3 has 13 amino acids. With V trimmed by 4 bases and J by 5 bases, 3 bases remained unmatched. The CDR3 DNA reads TGTGCCATCAGTGGAACAGGGGGGGAGACCCAGTACTTC. Its translation is CAISGTGGETQYF.

The V call is TRBV7-2, the J call TRBJ2-3; 8 bases are a match to TRBD2. From germline, CDR1 is SGHTA and CDR2 FQGNSA. After removal of 1 base from V and 6 bases from J, the junction contained 9 bases not matched to a gene. CDR3 size: 16 residues. The CDR3 here is CASSLVSGGATDTQYF. Written as DNA, the CDR3 is TGTGCCAGCAGCTTAGTCTCCGGGGGGGCGACCGATACGCAGTATTTT.

This clone was seen only a few times. V and J are TRBV4-1 and TRBJ2-7; TRBD1 matches at 9 bases. This CDR3 comprises 15 residues. With V trimmed by 2 bases and J by 5 bases, 7 bases remained unmatched. Germline V gives CDR1 MGHRA, CDR2 YSYEKL. CDR3 sequence (DNA): TGCGCCAGCAGCCAACCGTATACAGGGGGCGACGAGCAGTACTTC. It specifies CASSQPYTGGDEQYF.

This rearrangement joins TRBV4-2 to TRBJ2-1; 7 bases map to TRBD2. The germline V gene has CDR1 LGHNA and CDR2 YNFKEQ. The J segment lost 5 bases and the V segment lost 2 bases, leaving 3 bases of the junction unmatched. The CDR3 is 14 amino acids. CDR3 in amino acids: CASSQLLANNEQFF. DNA of the CDR3: TGTGCCAGCAGCCAATTACTAGCGAACAATGAGCAGTTCTTC.

This clone has a handful of counts. CDR3 in amino acids: CAISEGTSGSYEQYF. The CDR3, as DNA: TGTGCCATCAGTGAAGGGACTAGCGGGAGTTACGAGCAGTACTTC. V is TRBV10-3 and J is TRBJ2-7; 14 nucleotides line up with TRBD2. The CDR3 is made up of 15 amino acids. Looked up from germline, CDR1 is ENHRY and CDR2 is SYGVKD. With 3 bases clipped from V and 4 bases from J, the junction kept 2 bases outside the gene matches.

V and J are TRBV5-6 and TRBJ2-3; D is ambiguous. The V and J ends lost 4 bases and 0 bases respectively, with 3 bases between them. The CDR3 has 12 amino acids. Germline-derived CDR1 and CDR2 are SGHDT and YYEEEE. The CDR3 DNA is TGTGCCAGCAGCGAGAGCACAGATACGCAGTATTTT. Encoded protein: CASSESTDTQYF.